This paragraph reports one TCR beta chain. This clonotype was counted ten times or more. Its antigen is still unknown. No much larger clone exists at a distance of one base, and base qualities are not known. These data originate in a study of T cells in Graves' hyperthyroidism and ophthalmopathy (dated by TCRdb to about 2019). Broadly, across the study: Peripheral blood was sampled at the time of initial diagnosis, prior to any treatment. Prospective prediction of ophthalmopathy was tested in an independent validation cohort of approximately 19 hyperthyroidism patients and 17 patients who later progressed to ophthalmopathy. The study also compared thyroid tissue and blood T-cell repertoires from several Graves' hyperthyroidism patients. The 75 to 100 discovery patients were randomly divided into training and test sets at a 7:3 ratio. To identify TCR V-J signatures that set the groups apart, the researchers used a discovery cohort of 90 to 100 patients, made up of under 50 with Graves' ophthalmopathy and 57 with stable Graves' hyperthyroidism. Once sampling was done, hyperthyroidism patients were given methimazole at a starting dose of 30 mg daily, whereas ophthalmopathy patients were given high-dose intravenous methylprednisolone. The paper reports TCR Vbeta CDR3 sequencing of approximately 130 peripheral blood samples: 43 ophthalmopathy, fewer than 80 hyperthyroidism and roughly 17 progressor patients.

Ophthalmopathy patients had moderately to severely active disease, with a Clinical Activity Score of 3 or more, a NOSPECS grade of 4 or more, and a disease duration of less than 3 months. The study excluded patients with uncontrolled infections, other autoimmune diseases, pregnancy or lactation. Clinical symptoms, serum thyroxine and TRAb, thyroid ultrasound, and orbital computed tomography formed the basis for the diagnoses. PBMCs were separated from 10 ml of fresh peripheral blood using Ficoll-Paque density gradient centrifugation. Total RNA was extracted with Trizol reagent, and quality was checked on an Agilent 2100 Bioanalyzer. Beyond this particular receptor, the publication reports: Most expanded thyroid clonotypes (frequency above 0.001) were also detected in blood, suggesting blood repertoires may reflect thyroid immune responses. In validation, progression to ophthalmopathy was predicted by the model with 70.59% sensitivity and 72% to 85% specificity, a median of around 5.9 months before onset. A model built on a 13 V-J signature distinguished ophthalmopathy from stable hyperthyroidism, reaching about 88% sensitivity and approximately 83% specificity in cross-validation and 80%/75% in testing. Sample size was not statistically predetermined, and investigators were not blinded to group allocation.

CDR3 length: 13 amino acids, cysteine to phenylalanine. Just CDR3 DNA is preserved here, 39 bases in frame from base 1. Relative to germline, V is 4 bases shorter and J is 6 bases shorter, with 11 bases between their ends. CDR1 and CDR2 are read off the germline V gene as SGHDT and YYEEEE. TCR beta CDR3 regions were amplified from RNA transcripts. A first-round RT-PCR of the TCR CDR3 used the HTBI primer set with the Qiagen OneStep RT-PCR kit. A second multiplex PCR round built the libraries, followed by size selection and purification. Sequencing of the libraries was done on an Illumina HiSeq2000 using paired-end 100 bp reads. For the original study's pipeline: SOAPnuke was used to process the raw data, removing reads that contained adapters or uncalled bases, had a mean Phred below 15, or lacked an exact match to the constant primer or identifier. COPE v1.2.5 was used to merge high-quality paired reads, and clonotypes were defined as unique nucleotide sequences. Clonotypes were aligned to IMGT TRBV, TRBD and TRBJ reference segments using MiTCR v1.1. The analysis was restricted to V-J combinations with a frequency above 0.0001, which together covered 99% to 99.2% of the repertoires. The TCS score was defined as F50 (clonal expansion) divided by E x V (chaos), with BLOSUM62-based TCRdist calculated between CDR3 peptides within each V-J. Welch's t-statistics and random forest reduced around 510 V-J features to 13, which were used in a naive Bayes classifier (R e1071). The public reads were reanalyzed by TCRdb: fastp trimming at Q25, MiXCR alignment, in-frame beta chains only. CDR3 protein sequences are deduplicated, and each keeps its most common genes and DNA. TCRdb, not the original authors, processed these V and J calls. The sample table holds some 500,000 distinct CDR3 sequences, of which roughly 15% were seen once. The top ten constitute approximately 30% of the sample.

Sequences were obtained from blood. This clonotype was obtained from a woman in her twenties or thirties with Graves' ophthalmopathy. The chain couples TRBV5-6 to TRBJ2-1; the D gene cannot be resolved reliably. The CDR3 region: CASSLPGSNEQFF. The DNA is as follows: TGTGCCAGCAGCCTACCAGGATCCAATGAGCAGTTCTTC.